The clone carrying this T cell receptor beta chain has just one count. Its antigen is unknown. The data stem from a study of T cell responses to AZD1222 COVID-19 vaccine. Using immunoSEQ multiplex PCR, the repertoire was profiled, and TCRdb retains in-frame clones only, with some absent. Here the sample spans fewer than 150,000 clones, about 90% being singletons. Findings and caveats of the study: The donor cohort was predominantly white British with a female majority, and clonal diversity may have been underestimated. Along spike, vaccine-associated CD4 TCRs were found throughout, with dominance at 160-218 and 743-854.

This CDR3 has 14 amino acids. Looked up from germline, CDR1 is MGHRA and CDR2 is YSYEKL. V lost 4 bases to trimming and J lost 4 bases; unmatched junction nucleotides: 3. Pooled samples include second doses given at about 4 or 12 weeks. The chain combines TRBV4-1 with TRBJ2-1; 8 bases fit TRBD2. This clonotype was obtained from an adult who received the AZD1222 COVID-19 vaccine. The sequencing used peripheral blood, collected 28 days after the second AZD1222 dose. CDR3 residues: CASSLQRGYNEQFF. The CDR3 nucleotides are TGCGCCAGCAGCCTGCAGCGGGGGTACAATGAGCAGTTCTTC.